This T cell receptor (beta chain) was documented in a study of identical twins. Study conclusions and caveats: Memory repertoires showed no such pattern, whereas abundant cord blood beta clonotypes carried fewer insertions. Sharing of beta out-of-frame sequences by twins showed a weaker excess.

V trimming: 6 bases; J trimming: 2 bases; junction bases outside the gene matches: 3. Germline assignment: CDR1 MGHDK and CDR2 SYGVNS. The CDR3 has 14 amino acids. Points on this clonotype: The antigen remains unidentified.

There were only healthy Caucasians among the donors. TCRdb independently ran MiXCR on the 5' RACE reads; one entry per CDR3 protein. This table holds 690,000 or so distinct CDR3 sequences, 5.5% to 6.5% found once. The source is a man aged 18 to 30 in good health. Sequenced: naive T cells sorted from blood. The chain recombines TRBV25-1 with TRBJ2-1; 8 bases align to TRBD2. The CDR3, as DNA: TGTGCCAGCAGGGGACTAGGGACCTACAATGAGCAGTTCTTC. It codes for CASRGLGTYNEQFF.